The 24 T cell receptor beta chains below all came from one sample that was sequenced in a study of blood T cell repertoires in COVID-19. Method: immunoSEQ multiplex PCR; TCRdb's copy keeps in-frame clones and lacks some. This table has some 200,000 clones, roughly 90% appearing once. The sample comprised PBMCs or T cells enriched from blood (not recorded which). These receptors were collected from a woman between 18 and 29 years old who had recovered from COVID-19.

The chain employs TRBV5-1 and TRBJ1-1; the D gene is possibly TRBD1 (6 bases). Looked up from germline, CDR1 is SGHRS and CDR2 is YFSETQ. Trimming shortened V by 4 bases and J by 1 base, and 11 bases separated the two germline ends. The CDR3 contains 14 residues. CDR3 nucleotide sequence: TGCGCCAGCAGCGGAGGACAGACGAACACTGAAGCTTTCTTT. Translated, it gives CASSGGQTNTEAFF.

This rearrangement joins TRBV7-2 to TRBJ1-3; 9 bases agree with TRBD1. In germline, CDR1 is SGHTA, CDR2 FQGNSA. This CDR3 is 15 amino acids long. J gave up 4 bases and V 3 bases, and 4 bases lay outside the gene matches. Here the CDR3 reads CASSFIGTGGNTIYF. CDR3 nucleotides: TGTGCCAGCAGCTTTATAGGGACAGGGGGAAACACCATATATTTT.

This clone showed up just once. The V gene is TRBV7-2, the J gene TRBJ2-7; 7 positions match TRBD1. Trimming cost V 4 bases and J 7 bases; bases outside gene matches: 10. The CDR3 sequence is 14 residues long. Per germline, CDR1 SGHTA and CDR2 FQGNSA. The DNA for the CDR3 is TGTGCCAGCAGCTACCTCACAGGGGCCGGGGAGCAGTACTTC. As protein: CASSYLTGAGEQYF.

This chain uses TRBV6-1 with TRBJ2-1; TRBD1 matches at 7 bases. The germline CDR1 and CDR2 sequences are MNHNS and SASEGT. This CDR3 comprises 14 residues. The ends lost 3 bases at V and 8 bases at J; junction bases unmatched: 7. Here the CDR3 reads CASSETQGIDEQFF. The CDR3 DNA reads as TGTGCCAGCAGTGAGACACAGGGGATCGATGAGCAGTTCTTC.

CDR3 amino acids: CASKSGYGYTF. Written as DNA, the CDR3 is TGCGCCAGCAAAAGCGGCTATGGCTACACCTTC. This chain uses TRBV5-1 with TRBJ1-2; D gene unclear. CDR1 is SGHRS and CDR2 is YFSETQ in the germline V gene. V shed 6 bases and J shed 4 bases, with 7 bases lying between them. This CDR3 contains 11 residues.

Concerning this clone: Other DNA sequences of this sample code for an identical CDR3. The chain has TRBV27 and TRBJ1-2; D is undetermined. This CDR3 spans 12 amino acids. Germline V gene lookup returns CDR1 MNHEY and CDR2 SMNVEV (reference sequence). Trimming took off 2 bases at V and 6 bases at J, with 7 bases between the two ends. The CDR3 sequence is CASSLRGDGYTF. CDR3 in DNA: TGTGCCAGCAGTTTACGCGGAGATGGCTACACCTTC.

This chain connects TRBV10-3 to TRBJ1-3; no definite D call. This CDR3 has 15 amino acids. V lost 4 bases and J lost 0, with 10 bases in between. CDR1 is ENHRY, CDR2 SYGVKD, per germline. CDR3 coding DNA: TGTGCCATCAGTGCCAGAGACACCTCTGGAAACACCATATATTTT. Translation: CAISARDTSGNTIYF.

V usage is TRBV7-9 and J usage is TRBJ1-1; D is ambiguous. CDR1 and CDR2 (germline): SEHNR, FQNEAQ (reference sequence). V shed 1 base and J shed 9 bases, with 15 bases lying between them. This CDR3 has 14 residues. CDR3 in amino acids: CASSLGVVGDQAFF. Here the CDR3 DNA reads TGTGCCAGCAGCTTAGGTGTAGTAGGAGATCAAGCTTTCTTT.

V is TRBV7-2 and J is TRBJ2-7, with D hard to call. The germline V and J ends were trimmed by 1 base and 5 bases, with 9 bases remaining between them. The V gene's germline CDR1 is SGHTA and CDR2 FQGNSA. This CDR3 region has 13 residues. Here the CDR3 DNA reads TGTGCCAGCAGCTTAGGGCACATTAACGAGCAGTACTTC. This encodes CASSLGHINEQYF.

The chain is built from TRBV4-1 and TRBJ2-3; D may be TRBD2 (7 bases). The CDR3 length is 15 residues. Germline assignment: CDR1 MGHRA and CDR2 YSYEKL. V lost 2 bases and J 3 bases, leaving 12 bases between the germline ends. CDR3 coding DNA: TGCGCCAGCAGCCAACGAGGGGGGGGAACAGATACGCAGTATTTT. It codes for CASSQRGGGTDTQYF.

V and J are TRBV30 and TRBJ1-1, with D possibly TRBD1 on 6 matching bases. The length of the CDR3 is 13 residues. Germline V gene sequence: CDR1 GTSNPN, CDR2 SVGIG (reference sequence). Trimming took off 5 bases at V and 1 base at J, with 11 bases between the two ends. CDR3 in amino acids: CAWAYRENTEAFF. For the CDR3, the DNA is TGTGCCTGGGCTTACAGGGAGAACACTGAAGCTTTCTTT.

The V and J genes are TRBV5-4 and TRBJ1-2, with TRBD1 matching over 8 bases. CDR1 is SGHNT, CDR2 YYREEE, per germline (reference sequence). CDR3 length: 15 amino acids. The trim removed 2 bases at V and 5 bases at J, leaving 8 bases unmatched. The CDR3 protein is CASSFHSGGSYGYTF. CDR3 coding DNA: TGTGCCAGCAGCTTCCACTCAGGGGGCAGTTATGGCTACACCTTC. Complete variable domain (other parts from reference TRBV5-4 and TRBJ1-2): ETGVTQSPTHLIKTRGQQVTLRCSSQSGHNTVSWYQQALGQGPQFIFQYYREEENGRGNFPPRFSGLQFPNYSSELNVNALELDDSALYLCASSFHSGGSYGYTFGSGTRLTVV.

This clone was seen only once. The chain combines TRBV30 with TRBJ2-6; D possibly corresponds to TRBD2 (5 bases). From germline, CDR1 is GTSNPN and CDR2 SVGIG (reference sequence). Deletions cut 5 bases from V and 2 bases from J, with 10 bases between. This CDR3 region has 14 residues. CDR3: CAWGWGAGANVLTF. CDR3 DNA sequence: TGTGCCTGGGGTTGGGGAGCTGGGGCCAACGTCCTGACTTTC.

In this sample, this clone turned up a few times. V gene TRBV7-6 combines with J gene TRBJ1-3; possibly TRBD1 for D (6 bases). Trimming left V 5 bases short and J 0 bases short, with 14 bases between. The CDR3 contains 16 residues. The V gene's germline CDR1 is SGHVS and CDR2 FNYEAQ. For the CDR3, the DNA is TGTGCCAGCAGCCCCCGACAGGCCATCTCTGGAAACACCATATATTTT. This sequence encodes CASSPRQAISGNTIYF.

This chain links TRBV2 with TRBJ2-3; D is perhaps TRBD1 (5 bases). V was cut by 1 base and J by 3 bases, with 11 bases left in between. Germline values: CDR1 SNHLY, CDR2 FYNNEI. The CDR3 spans 15 residues. DNA of the CDR3: TGTGCCAGCAGTGAAGAAGGGCAGGGAACAGATACGCAGTATTTT. It is translated as CASSEEGQGTDTQYF.

This clone was counted only a few times. CDR3 sequence reads: CASSHFRGNNYGYTF. CDR3 nucleotide sequence: TGTGCCAGCAGCCACTTCAGGGGAAACAACTATGGCTACACCTTC. J is TRBJ1-2 and V is TRBV3-1 (or the pseudogene TRBV3-2), with TRBD1 as a possible D gene (6 bases). V dropped 3 bases and J dropped 2 bases, with 13 bases sitting between them. The CDR3 is made up of 15 amino acids. Germline CDR1 reads LGHDT; CDR2 reads YNNKEL (reference sequence).

CDR3 coding DNA: TGTGCCAGCAGTTCGCCGACAGGACCCCCTAGGCAGCCCCAGCATTTT. Encoded protein: CASSSPTGPPRQPQHF. This chain uses TRBV6-2 or TRBV6-3 with TRBJ1-5, with D perhaps matching TRBD1 (6 bases). Germline CDR1 reads MNHEY; CDR2 reads SVGEGT. The CDR3 is made up of 16 amino acids. Trimming left V 4 bases short and J 7 bases short, with 20 bases between.

The chain joins TRBV5-4 to TRBJ1-1, with 7 bases matching TRBD1. CDR1 is SGHNT, CDR2 YYREEE, per germline (reference sequence). The CDR3 loop spans 13 amino acids. V lost 4 bases to trimming and J lost 6 bases; unmatched junction nucleotides: 6. CDR3 sequence: CASSRAGGPEAFF. The DNA of the CDR3 is TGTGCCAGCAGCCGTGCAGGGGGTCCTGAAGCTTTCTTT.

The chain links TRBV6-2 or TRBV6-3 to TRBJ1-2; D is possibly TRBD1 (6 bases). V was trimmed by 2 bases and J by 1 base, leaving 17 bases between them. From germline, CDR1 is MNHEY and CDR2 SVGEGT. The CDR3 has 17 residues. CDR3 sequence (DNA): TGTGCCAGCAGTTACGAAACAGGGCTAAGCTATAACTATGGCTACACCTTC. Protein sequence: CASSYETGLSYNYGYTF.

This clone was recorded once. The rearrangement joins TRBV9 to TRBJ1-2; D gene unclear. The germline V gene has CDR1 SGDLS and CDR2 YYNGEE. The CDR3 loop spans 15 amino acids. The ends were cut back, 0 bases at V and 0 bases at J, with 9 bases in the middle. In DNA form, the CDR3 reads TGTGCCAGCAGCGTAGCCCCCTTAGCTAACTATGGCTACACCTTC. Encoded protein: CASSVAPLANYGYTF. Supplemented by reference TRBV9 and TRBJ1-2, the full variable domain reads DSGVTQTPKHLITATGQRVTLRCSPRSGDLSVYWYQQSLDQGLQFLIQYYNGEERAKGNILERFSAQQFPDLHSELNLSSLELGDSALYFCASSVAPLANYGYTFGSGTRLTVV.

The V gene is TRBV27, the J gene TRBJ1-2; a possible D gene is TRBD1 (5 bases). CDR3 size: 15 residues. Germline CDR1 reads MNHEY; CDR2 reads SMNVEV (reference sequence). The V and J ends lost 2 bases and 1 base respectively, with 11 bases between them. The CDR3, as DNA: TGTGCCAGCAGTTTAAAGTTGGGGGGTAACTATGGCTACACCTTC. Translated: CASSLKLGGNYGYTF.

The V gene is TRBV19, the J gene TRBJ2-5, with 7 bases identical to TRBD1. This CDR3 comprises 13 residues. J lost 6 bases, V lost 4 bases, and 5 bases had no gene match. Germline V gene data show CDR1 as LNHDA and CDR2 as SQIVND (reference sequence). The CDR3 is CASSSTGEQTQYF. CDR3 DNA sequence: TGTGCCAGTAGTAGCACAGGGGAACAGACCCAGTACTTC.

V usage is TRBV19 and J usage is TRBJ1-5, with D unresolved. Germline-derived CDR1 and CDR2 are LNHDA and SQIVND (reference sequence). This CDR3 region has 15 residues. With 0 bases removed from V and 4 bases from J, the gap between germline ends came to 10 bases. In DNA form, the CDR3 reads TGTGCCAGTAGTATAGACCCCGGGAGTAATCAGCCCCAGCATTTT. It codes for CASSIDPGSNQPQHF.

This clone was found once. The chain joins TRBV12-3 or TRBV12-4 to TRBJ2-3; D ambiguous. The CDR3 has 11 amino acids. Trimming took 7 bases from V and 9 from J, leaving 11 bases between them. The CDR3 spells CASTLQATQYF. CDR3 nucleotides: TGTGCCAGCACCCTGCAAGCCACGCAGTATTTT.